What follows are 24 T cell receptor beta chains derived from one specimen sequenced in a study of PD-1 blockade in classical Hodgkin lymphoma. Assay: immunoSEQ multiplex PCR; the TCRdb copy retains only in-frame clones and omits some. The table lists 41,000 or so clones, nearly 70% of them singletons. Time point described: cycle 4 day 1 (C4D1), after about 6 weeks of nivolumab. Every one of the patients relapsed after autologous stem cell transplantation (brentuximab vedotin exposure was variable). Sample: peripheral blood mononuclear cells (PBMCs), taken before the fourth cycle of nivolumab. The receptor source for this set is a human donor with classical Hodgkin lymphoma.

This clone has more than one count but fewer than ten. The chain links TRBV27 to TRBJ1-1; D gene ambiguous. The CDR3 is made up of 14 amino acids. From germline, CDR1 is MNHEY and CDR2 SMNVEV (reference sequence). Trimming removed 3 bases at V and 1 base at J, with 9 bases between. The CDR3 region is CASSFPGENTEAFF. The CDR3 nucleotides are TGTGCCAGCAGTTTTCCCGGAGAGAACACTGAAGCTTTCTTT.

This clone has only a few counts. An end of the junction differs from the germline gene, which may be a read error. The chain combines TRBV7-9 with TRBJ2-1, with 10 bases lining up with TRBD2. Germline V gene sequence: CDR1 SEHNR, CDR2 FQNEAQ (reference sequence). The CDR3 length is 14 residues. The CDR3 protein is CASSLAESGLAGVF. CDR3 DNA: TGTGCCAGCAGCTTAGCGGAGAGTGGCCTAGCGGGGGTCTTC.

This clone has only one observation. The CDR3 spells CASSQDDRGYGTDTQYF. The CDR3 nucleotides are TGCGCCAGCAGCCAAGATGACAGGGGGTATGGCACAGATACGCAGTATTTT. The chain recombines TRBV4-3 with TRBJ2-3; 9 nucleotides line up with TRBD1. J was trimmed by 1 base and V by 0 bases; bases with no gene match: 5. Germline V gives CDR1 LGHNA, CDR2 YSLEER. The CDR3 has 17 residues.

V gene TRBV30 combines with J gene TRBJ2-3; TRBD2 aligns across 11 bases. Germline V CDR1 and CDR2: GTSNPN, SVGIG (reference sequence). The CDR3 extends over 16 amino acids. V gave up 2 bases and J gave up 4 bases; unmatched junction bases: 8. This CDR3 reads CAWSTFSGGASDTQYF. The CDR3 coding sequence is TGTGCCTGGAGTACTTTTAGCGGGGGGGCCTCAGATACGCAGTATTTT. Combining the CDR3 with reference TRBV30 and TRBJ2-3 gives the whole variable domain SQTIHQWPATLVQPVGSPLSLECTVEGTSNPNLYWYRQAAGRGLQLLFYSVGIGQISSEVPQNLSASRPQDRQFILSSKKLLLSDSGFYLCAWSTFSGGASDTQYFGPGTRLTVL.

This chain connects TRBV2 to TRBJ2-2; D remains unclear. Germline V gene data show CDR1 as SNHLY and CDR2 as FYNNEI. The CDR3 consists of 14 residues. V lost 2 bases and J 3 bases, leaving 7 bases between the germline ends. As DNA, the CDR3 is TGTGCCAGCAGTGAAAATCAGCACACCGGGGAGCTGTTTTTT. The encoded protein is CASSENQHTGELFF.

This clone was found a few times. The rearrangement uses TRBV27 and TRBJ2-7; TRBD1 is a possible D gene (5 bases). CDR3 size: 14 residues. The V gene lost 0 bases and the J gene lost 2 bases, with 8 bases spanning the gap. Per the germline V gene, CDR1 is MNHEY and CDR2 is SMNVEV (reference sequence). The CDR3 region is CASSLSGQTYEQYF. CDR3 DNA: TGTGCCAGCAGTTTATCCGGACAAACCTACGAGCAGTACTTC.

The rearrangement uses TRBV4-1 and TRBJ2-3, with 10 bases fitting TRBD2. The V gene end was trimmed by 7 bases and the J gene end by 4 bases; junction bases not matched to a gene: 8. CDR1 and CDR2 (germline): MGHRA, YSYEKL. The CDR3 consists of 15 residues. CDR3 in amino acids: CASTRTSGLADTQYF. Written as DNA, the CDR3 is TGCGCCAGCACCCGGACTAGCGGCCTGGCAGATACGCAGTATTTT.

The genes are TRBV15 and TRBJ1-2; D not certain. The germline V gene has CDR1 LNHNV and CDR2 YYDKDF (reference sequence). The CDR3 totals 14 residues. With 5 bases removed from V and 5 bases from J, the gap between germline ends came to 15 bases. CDR3 DNA: TGTGCCACCAGCCCGGACCGGGGTGGGTATGGCTACACCTTC. It encodes CATSPDRGGYGYTF.

V and J are TRBV7-3 and TRBJ1-6; maybe TRBD1 (5 bases). The V end lost 1 base, the J end lost 8 bases, and 12 bases lay between the germline ends. Germline loops: CDR1 SGHTA, CDR2 FQGTGA. The length of the CDR3 is 15 residues. DNA for the CDR3: TGTGCCAGCAGCTTAAGTCTGGGGCGGGATTCACCCCTCCACTTT. The encoded protein is CASSLSLGRDSPLHF.

This chain joins TRBV7-9 and TRBJ2-7; D uncertain. With 7 bases removed from V and 3 bases from J, the gap between germline ends came to 7 bases. The CDR3 sequence is 11 residues long. The germline V gene has CDR1 SEHNR and CDR2 FQNEAQ (reference sequence). This chain's CDR3 is CASKGSYEQYF. CDR3 sequence (DNA): TGTGCCAGCAAGGGCAGCTACGAGCAGTACTTC.

The rearrangement joins TRBV19 to TRBJ1-2; D is perhaps TRBD1 (6 bases). The CDR3 is 15 amino acids. Germline CDR1 LNHDA, CDR2 SQIVND (reference sequence). Deletions cut 9 bases from V and 5 bases from J, with 22 bases between. CDR3 coding DNA: TGTGCCAGCAGAAGTACAGGGAAAGGGGGATATGGCTACACCTTC. Translating it yields CASRSTGKGGYGYTF.

The V and J genes are TRBV5-6 and TRBJ1-5; D gene ambiguous. Looked up from germline, CDR1 is SGHDT and CDR2 is YYEEEE. The V end was cut by 1 base, the J end by 1 base, with 9 bases between. This CDR3 region has 15 residues. The CDR3 sequence: CASSLSLGSNQPQHF. The CDR3 coding sequence is TGTGCCAGCAGCTTGTCATTGGGAAGCAATCAGCCCCAGCATTTT.

The chain recombines TRBV11-1 with TRBJ2-1; the D gene is possibly TRBD2 (5 bases). The V and J ends lost 1 base and 4 bases respectively, with 5 bases between them. The germline gives CDR1 SGHAT, CDR2 FQDESV (reference sequence). The CDR3 extends over 13 amino acids. DNA for the CDR3: TGTGCCAGCAGCTTAGGAGGGTACAATGAGCAGTTCTTC. Its translation: CASSLGGYNEQFF. The full variable domain, its missing parts supplied by reference TRBV11-1 and TRBJ2-1, is EAEVAQSPRYKITEKSQAVAFWCDPISGHATLYWYRQILGQGPELLVQFQDESVVDDSQLPKDRFSAERLKGVDSTLKIQPAELGDSAMYLCASSLGGYNEQFFGPGTRLTVL.

The V call is TRBV19, the J call TRBJ1-2; no clear D gene. V was cut by 3 bases and J by 8 bases, with 16 bases left in between. Germline V gene lookup returns CDR1 LNHDA and CDR2 SQIVND (reference sequence). This CDR3 is 14 amino acids long. The CDR3 nucleotides read TGTGCCAGTAGTATCCGGGATCCTTACAAGGGCTACACCTTC. Translated: CASSIRDPYKGYTF.

This chain joins TRBV2 and TRBJ1-1; unclear D gene. The germline V and J ends were trimmed by 2 bases and 8 bases, with 9 bases remaining between them. CDR3 length: 12 amino acids. The germline CDR1 and CDR2 sequences are SNHLY and FYNNEI. The CDR3 reads CASSEPEREAFF. CDR3 in DNA: TGTGCCAGCAGTGAACCTGAGAGGGAAGCTTTCTTT. Using reference TRBV2 and TRBJ1-1 for the parts outside the CDR3, the full variable domain is EPEVTQTPSHQVTQMGQEVILRCVPISNHLYFYWYRQILGQKVEFLVSFYNNEISEKSEIFDDQFSVERPDGSNFTLKIRSTKLEDSAMYFCASSEPEREAFFGQGTRLTVV.

The chain has TRBV27 and TRBJ1-1; D gene unclear. CDR3 size: 12 residues. Trimming stripped 8 bases from V and 6 bases from J, with 13 bases between. Germline CDR1 reads MNHEY; CDR2 reads SMNVEV (reference sequence). The CDR3 loop is CASAPRNAEAFF. DNA for the CDR3: TGTGCCAGCGCTCCCCGGAATGCTGAAGCTTTCTTT.

The V and J genes are TRBV5-4 and TRBJ2-5; D not resolved. The CDR3 consists of 13 residues. Germline CDR1 reads SGHNT; CDR2 reads YYREEE (reference sequence). The V end was cut by 4 bases, the J end by 2 bases, with 9 bases between. The CDR3 is CASSPETQETQYF. The CDR3 coding sequence is TGTGCCAGCAGCCCGGAGACTCAAGAGACCCAGTACTTC.

This chain uses TRBV7-6 with TRBJ1-2, with D possibly being TRBD1 (5 bases). The ends were cut back, 1 base at V and 8 bases at J, with 11 bases in the middle. The CDR3 runs to 13 residues. In germline, CDR1 is SGHVS, CDR2 FNYEAQ. CDR3: CASSLGGGGGYTF. CDR3 in DNA: TGTGCCAGCAGCTTAGGGGGGGGTGGAGGCTACACCTTC.

The rearrangement uses TRBV19 and TRBJ2-3, with 10 bases that match TRBD1. Germline V CDR1 and CDR2: LNHDA, SQIVND (reference sequence). This CDR3 has 16 residues. V trimming: 5 bases; J trimming: 6 bases; junction bases outside the gene matches: 11. The CDR3 loop is CASSLSRDRGSDTQYF. The CDR3, as DNA: TGTGCCAGTAGTCTCTCCCGGGACAGGGGCTCGGATACGCAGTATTTT.

In its sample, this clone was seen a few times. The chain employs TRBV27 and TRBJ1-2; D is ambiguous. V was shortened by 4 bases and J by 4 bases, with 13 bases between the two germline ends. The CDR3 length is 14 residues. Germline-derived CDR1 and CDR2 are MNHEY and SMNVEV (reference sequence). The CDR3 DNA sequence: TGTGCCAGCAGTTCAGGTGGCGAGGGCTATGGCTACACCTTC. Translation gives CASSSGGEGYGYTF.

This clone was observed a handful of times. This chain connects TRBV7-6 to TRBJ1-2, with no clear D. This CDR3 region has 15 residues. CDR1 and CDR2 from the germline V gene are SGHVS and FNYEAQ. Trimming pared 0 bases from V and 6 bases from J, leaving 14 bases between. As DNA, the CDR3 is TGTGCCAGCAGCTTAGCCGGGGAAGCGGGTAATGGCTACACCTTC. It translates to CASSLAGEAGNGYTF.

The chain recombines TRBV30 with TRBJ2-5; TRBD1 agrees at 7 bases. The CDR3 length is 13 residues. The germline gives CDR1 GTSNPN, CDR2 SVGIG (reference sequence). After removal of 3 bases from V and 7 bases from J, the junction contained 8 bases not matched to a gene. The CDR3 region is CAWSQGEGATQYF. The CDR3 DNA reads TGTGCCTGGAGCCAAGGAGAGGGGGCGACCCAGTACTTC. Filled out from reference TRBV30 and TRBJ2-5, the complete variable domain reads SQTIHQWPATLVQPVGSPLSLECTVEGTSNPNLYWYRQAAGRGLQLLFYSVGIGQISSEVPQNLSASRPQDRQFILSSKKLLLSDSGFYLCAWSQGEGATQYFGPGTRLLVL.

J is TRBJ2-7 and V is TRBV14; D is unresolved. Germline V lookup: CDR1 SGHDN, CDR2 FVKESK. The V gene lost 3 bases and the J gene lost 3 bases, with 6 bases spanning the gap. The CDR3 length is 12 residues. CDR3 nucleotides: TGTGCCAGCAGCCAGGGGAACTACGAGCAGTACTTC. Residues: CASSQGNYEQYF.

This clone has a handful of counts. The chain recombines TRBV4-1 with TRBJ1-1, with D perhaps TRBD1 (5 bases). Trimming left V 9 bases short and J 3 bases short, with 8 bases between. The CDR3 sequence is 11 residues long. The germline V gene encodes CDR1 MGHRA and CDR2 YSYEKL. CDR3 region: CASQGDTEAFF. DNA for the CDR3: TGCGCCAGTCAGGGTGACACTGAAGCTTTCTTT.